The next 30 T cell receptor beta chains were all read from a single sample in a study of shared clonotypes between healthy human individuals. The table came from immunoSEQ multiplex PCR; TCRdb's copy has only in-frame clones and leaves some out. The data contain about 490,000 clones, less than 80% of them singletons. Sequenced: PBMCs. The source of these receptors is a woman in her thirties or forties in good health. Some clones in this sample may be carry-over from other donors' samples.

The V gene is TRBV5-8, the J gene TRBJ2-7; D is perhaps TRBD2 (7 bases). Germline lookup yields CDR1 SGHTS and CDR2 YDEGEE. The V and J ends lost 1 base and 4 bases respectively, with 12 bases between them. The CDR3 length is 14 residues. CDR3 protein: CASSLRGAFYEQYF. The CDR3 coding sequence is TGTGCCAGCAGCTTGCGGGGGGCGTTTTACGAGCAGTACTTC.

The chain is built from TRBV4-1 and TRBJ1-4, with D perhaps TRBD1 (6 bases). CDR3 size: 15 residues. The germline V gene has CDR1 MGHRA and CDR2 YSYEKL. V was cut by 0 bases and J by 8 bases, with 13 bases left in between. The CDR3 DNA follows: TGCGCCAGCAGCCAAGATCGGGCAGGGGACGAAAAACTGTTTTTT. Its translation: CASSQDRAGDEKLFF.

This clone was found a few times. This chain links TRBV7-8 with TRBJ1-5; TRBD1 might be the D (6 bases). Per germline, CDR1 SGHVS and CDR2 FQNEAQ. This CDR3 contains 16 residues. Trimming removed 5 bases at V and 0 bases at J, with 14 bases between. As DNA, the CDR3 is TGTGCCAGCAGCCCCACCAGGGGACTTAGCAATCAGCCCCAGCATTTT. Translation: CASSPTRGLSNQPQHF.

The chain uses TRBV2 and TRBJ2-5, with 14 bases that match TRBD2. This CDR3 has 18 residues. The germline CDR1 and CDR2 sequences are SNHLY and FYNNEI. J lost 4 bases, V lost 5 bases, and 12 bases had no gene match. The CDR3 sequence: CASSRGLAGDIGPETQYF. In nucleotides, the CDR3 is TGTGCCAGCAGTAGGGGACTAGCGGGAGATATCGGTCCAGAGACCCAGTACTTC.

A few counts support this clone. DNA of the CDR3: TGTGCCAGCAGTCTCCGACAGGGCCTTGAAGCTTTCTTT. Protein sequence: CASSLRQGLEAFF. The V call is TRBV27, the J call TRBJ1-1, with 7 nucleotides matching TRBD1. Germline CDR1 and CDR2: MNHEY and SMNVEV (reference sequence). V shed 5 bases, J shed 7 bases, and the junction held 7 bases outside the gene matches. The CDR3 consists of 13 residues.

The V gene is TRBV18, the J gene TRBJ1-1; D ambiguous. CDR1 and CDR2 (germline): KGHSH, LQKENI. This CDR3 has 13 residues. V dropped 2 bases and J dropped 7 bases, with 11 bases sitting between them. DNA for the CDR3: TGTGCCAGCTCACCATTTACCCGTGATGAAGCTTTCTTT. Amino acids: CASSPFTRDEAFF.

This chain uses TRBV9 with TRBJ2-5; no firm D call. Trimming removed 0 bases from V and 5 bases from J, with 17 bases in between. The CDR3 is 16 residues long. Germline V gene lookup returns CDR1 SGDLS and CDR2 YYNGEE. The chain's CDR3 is CASSVGASAGGETQYF. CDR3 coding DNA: TGTGCCAGCAGCGTAGGTGCTTCAGCAGGTGGGGAGACCCAGTACTTC.

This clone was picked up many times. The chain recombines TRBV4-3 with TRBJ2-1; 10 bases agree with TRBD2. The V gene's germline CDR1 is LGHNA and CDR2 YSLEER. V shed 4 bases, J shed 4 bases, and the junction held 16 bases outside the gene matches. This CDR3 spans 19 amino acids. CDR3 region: CASSRHRGSGRAGYNEQFF. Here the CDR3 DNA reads TGCGCCAGCAGCCGCCACCGGGGAAGCGGGAGGGCCGGTTACAATGAGCAGTTCTTC.

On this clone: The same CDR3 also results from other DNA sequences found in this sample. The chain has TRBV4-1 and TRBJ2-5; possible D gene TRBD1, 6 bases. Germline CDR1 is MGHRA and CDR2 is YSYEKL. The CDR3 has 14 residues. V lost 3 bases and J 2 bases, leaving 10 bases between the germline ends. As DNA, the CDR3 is TGCGCCAGCAGCCAGCCGGGACAACAAGAGACCCAGTACTTC. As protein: CASSQPGQQETQYF.

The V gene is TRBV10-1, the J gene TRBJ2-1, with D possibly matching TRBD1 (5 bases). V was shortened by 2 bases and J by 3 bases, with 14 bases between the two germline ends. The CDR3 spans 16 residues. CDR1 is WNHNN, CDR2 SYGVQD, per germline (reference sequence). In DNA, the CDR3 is TGCGCCAGCAGTGAGACATTGACAGATTACTACAATGAGCAGTTCTTC. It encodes CASSETLTDYYNEQFF.

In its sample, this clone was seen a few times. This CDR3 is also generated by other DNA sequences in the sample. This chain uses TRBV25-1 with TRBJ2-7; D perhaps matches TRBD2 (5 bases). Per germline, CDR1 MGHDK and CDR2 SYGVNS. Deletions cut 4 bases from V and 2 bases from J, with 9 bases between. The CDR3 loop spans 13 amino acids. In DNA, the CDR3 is TGTGCCAGCAGTGTGACCGGGACCTACGAGCAGTACTTC. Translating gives CASSVTGTYEQYF.

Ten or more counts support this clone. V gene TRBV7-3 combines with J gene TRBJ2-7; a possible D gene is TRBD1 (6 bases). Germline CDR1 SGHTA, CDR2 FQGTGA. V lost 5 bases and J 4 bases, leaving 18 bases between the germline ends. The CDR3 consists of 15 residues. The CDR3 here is CASSLPQGRSYEQYF. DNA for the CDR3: TGTGCCAGCAGCCTTCCCCAGGGGCGGAGTTACGAGCAGTACTTC.

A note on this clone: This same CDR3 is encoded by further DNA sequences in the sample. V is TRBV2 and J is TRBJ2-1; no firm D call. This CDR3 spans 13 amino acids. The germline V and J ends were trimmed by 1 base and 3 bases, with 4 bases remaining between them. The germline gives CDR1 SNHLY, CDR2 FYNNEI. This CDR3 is CASSEGSYNEQFF. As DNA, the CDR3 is TGTGCCAGCAGTGAAGGTAGCTACAATGAGCAGTTCTTC.

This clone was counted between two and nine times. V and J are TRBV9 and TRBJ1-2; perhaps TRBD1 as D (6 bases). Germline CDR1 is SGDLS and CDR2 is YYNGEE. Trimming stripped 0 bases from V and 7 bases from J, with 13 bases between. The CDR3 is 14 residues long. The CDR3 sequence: CASSVVAGTPGYTF. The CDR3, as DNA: TGTGCCAGCAGCGTAGTAGCAGGGACACCTGGCTACACCTTC.

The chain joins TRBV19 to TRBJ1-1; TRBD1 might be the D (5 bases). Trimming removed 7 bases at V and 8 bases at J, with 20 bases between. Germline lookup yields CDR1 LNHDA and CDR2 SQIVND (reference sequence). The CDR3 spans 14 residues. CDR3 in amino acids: CASNSWGEAREAFF. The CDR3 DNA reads TGTGCCAGTAACTCCTGGGGGGAGGCAAGAGAAGCTTTCTTT.

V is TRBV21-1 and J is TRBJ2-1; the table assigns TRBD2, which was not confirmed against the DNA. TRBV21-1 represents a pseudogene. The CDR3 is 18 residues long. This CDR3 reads CASSKGAGGQSSYNEQFF. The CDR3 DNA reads TGTGCCAGCAGCAAAGGAGCGGGAGGTCAGAGCTCCTACAATGAGCAGTTCTTC.

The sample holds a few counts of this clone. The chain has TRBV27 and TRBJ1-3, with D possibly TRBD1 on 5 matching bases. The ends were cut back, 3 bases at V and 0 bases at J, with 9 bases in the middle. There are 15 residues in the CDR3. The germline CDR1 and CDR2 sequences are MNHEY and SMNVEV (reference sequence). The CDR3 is CASSLRRASGNTIYF. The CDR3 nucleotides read TGTGCCAGCAGTTTGCGCAGGGCCTCTGGAAACACCATATATTTT.

DNA of the CDR3: TGTGCCAGCAGCTTAGCGACAGGAGAGCAGTACTTC. This encodes CASSLATGEQYF. This sequence joins TRBV7-6 and TRBJ2-7; the D gene is possibly TRBD1 (6 bases). Germline CDR1 and CDR2: SGHVS and FNYEAQ. The CDR3 has 12 amino acids. V lost 0 bases to trimming and J lost 7 bases, with 7 bases between them. The whole variable domain, remainder taken from reference TRBV7-6 and TRBJ2-7, is GAGVSQSPRYKVTKRGQDVALRCDPISGHVSLYWYRQALGQGPEFLTYFNYEAQQDKSGLPNDRFSAERPEGSISTLTIQRTEQRDSAMYRCASSLATGEQYFGPGTRLTVT.

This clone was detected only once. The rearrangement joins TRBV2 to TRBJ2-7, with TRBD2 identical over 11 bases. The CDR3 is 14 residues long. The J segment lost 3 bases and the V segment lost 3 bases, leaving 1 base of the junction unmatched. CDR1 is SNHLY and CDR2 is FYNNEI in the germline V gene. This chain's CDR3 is CASSDTSGGYEQYF. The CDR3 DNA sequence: TGTGCCAGCAGTGACACTAGCGGGGGCTACGAGCAGTACTTC.

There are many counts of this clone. The CDR3 loop is CASSPRPGTGWYEQYF. In DNA form, the CDR3 reads TGCGCCAGCAGCCCCAGGCCGGGGACAGGGTGGTACGAGCAGTACTTC. The chain couples TRBV5-1 to TRBJ2-7; TRBD1 matches 9 bases. Germline V gene sequence: CDR1 SGHRS, CDR2 YFSETQ. The V and J ends lost 4 bases and 4 bases, in that order; junction bases with no gene match: 12. CDR3 length equals 16 residues.

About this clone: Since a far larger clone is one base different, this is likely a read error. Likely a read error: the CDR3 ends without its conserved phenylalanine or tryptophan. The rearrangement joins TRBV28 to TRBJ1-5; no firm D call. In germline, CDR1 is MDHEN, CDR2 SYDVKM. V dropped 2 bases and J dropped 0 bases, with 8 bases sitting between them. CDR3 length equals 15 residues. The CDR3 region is CASSLGRLSNQPQHL. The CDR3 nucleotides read TGTGCCAGCAGTTTAGGCAGGCTTAGCAATCAGCCCCAGCATCTT.

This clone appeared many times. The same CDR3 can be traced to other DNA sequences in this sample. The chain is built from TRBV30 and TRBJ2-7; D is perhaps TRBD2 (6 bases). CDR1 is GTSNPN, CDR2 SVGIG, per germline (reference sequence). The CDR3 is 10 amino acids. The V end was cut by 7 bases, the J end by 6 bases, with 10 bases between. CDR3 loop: CAFGGFEQYF. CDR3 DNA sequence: TGTGCCTTTGGGGGGTTCGAGCAGTACTTC. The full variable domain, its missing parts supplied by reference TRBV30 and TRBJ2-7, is SQTIHQWPATLVQPVGSPLSLECTVEGTSNPNLYWYRQAAGRGLQLLFYSVGIGQISSEVPQNLSASRPQDRQFILSSKKLLLSDSGFYLCAFGGFEQYFGPGTRLTVT.

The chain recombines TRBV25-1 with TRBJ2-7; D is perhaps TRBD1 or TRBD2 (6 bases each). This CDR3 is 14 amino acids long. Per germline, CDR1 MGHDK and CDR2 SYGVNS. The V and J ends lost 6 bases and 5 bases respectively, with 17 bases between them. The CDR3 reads CASRGAGSWDEQYF. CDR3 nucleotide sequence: TGTGCCAGCAGGGGGGCGGGGAGTTGGGACGAGCAGTACTTC.

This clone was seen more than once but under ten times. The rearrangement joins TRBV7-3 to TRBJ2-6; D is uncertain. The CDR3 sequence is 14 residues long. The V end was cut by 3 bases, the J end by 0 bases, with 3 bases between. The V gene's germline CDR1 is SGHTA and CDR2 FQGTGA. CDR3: CASSFGSGANVLTF. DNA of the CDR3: TGTGCCAGCAGCTTTGGCTCTGGGGCCAACGTCCTGACTTTC.

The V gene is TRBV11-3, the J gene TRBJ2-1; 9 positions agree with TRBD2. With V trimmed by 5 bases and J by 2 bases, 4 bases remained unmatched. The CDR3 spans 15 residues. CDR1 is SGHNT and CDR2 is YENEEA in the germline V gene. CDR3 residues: CASSLLAGAYNEQFF. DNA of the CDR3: TGTGCCAGCAGCCTTTTAGCGGGGGCCTACAATGAGCAGTTCTTC.

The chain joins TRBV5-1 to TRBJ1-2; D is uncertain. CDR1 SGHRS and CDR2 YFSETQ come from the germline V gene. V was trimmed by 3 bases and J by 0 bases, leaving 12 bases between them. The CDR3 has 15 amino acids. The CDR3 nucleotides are TGCGCCAGCAGCTCCCGTGGAGCGGCTAACTATGGCTACACCTTC. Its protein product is CASSSRGAANYGYTF. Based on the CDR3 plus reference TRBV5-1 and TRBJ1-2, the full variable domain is KAGVTQTPRYLIKTRGQQVTLSCSPISGHRSVSWYQQTPGQGLQFLFEYFSETQRNKGNFPGRFSGRQFSNSRSEMNVSTLELGDSALYLCASSSRGAANYGYTFGSGTRLTVV.

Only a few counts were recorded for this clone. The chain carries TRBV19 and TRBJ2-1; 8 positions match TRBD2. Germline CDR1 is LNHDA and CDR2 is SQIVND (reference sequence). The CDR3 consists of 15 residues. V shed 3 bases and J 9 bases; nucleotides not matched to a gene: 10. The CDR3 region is CASSMVDGRAIEQFF. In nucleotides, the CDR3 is TGTGCCAGTAGTATGGTAGACGGGAGGGCCATTGAGCAGTTCTTC.

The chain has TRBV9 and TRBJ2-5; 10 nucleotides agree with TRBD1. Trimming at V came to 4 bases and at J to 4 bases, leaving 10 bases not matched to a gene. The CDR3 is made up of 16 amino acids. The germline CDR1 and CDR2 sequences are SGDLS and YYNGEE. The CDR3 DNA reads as TGTGCCAGCAGCTCCCACCGGGACAGGGGCAGAGAGACCCAGTACTTC. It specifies CASSSHRDRGRETQYF.

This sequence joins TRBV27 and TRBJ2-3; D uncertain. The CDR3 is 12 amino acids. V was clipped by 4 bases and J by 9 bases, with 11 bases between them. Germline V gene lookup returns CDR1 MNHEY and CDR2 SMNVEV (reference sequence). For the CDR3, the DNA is TGTGCCAGCAGTTGGAAGGGCCTGACGCAGTATTTT. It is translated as CASSWKGLTQYF.

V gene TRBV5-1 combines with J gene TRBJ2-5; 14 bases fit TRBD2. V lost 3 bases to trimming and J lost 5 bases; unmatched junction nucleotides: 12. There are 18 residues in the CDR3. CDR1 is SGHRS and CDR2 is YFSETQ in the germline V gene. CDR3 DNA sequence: TGCGCCAGCAGCTCGATCCCGGGACTAGCGGGAGTCGGTGAGACCCAGTACTTC. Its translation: CASSSIPGLAGVGETQYF.